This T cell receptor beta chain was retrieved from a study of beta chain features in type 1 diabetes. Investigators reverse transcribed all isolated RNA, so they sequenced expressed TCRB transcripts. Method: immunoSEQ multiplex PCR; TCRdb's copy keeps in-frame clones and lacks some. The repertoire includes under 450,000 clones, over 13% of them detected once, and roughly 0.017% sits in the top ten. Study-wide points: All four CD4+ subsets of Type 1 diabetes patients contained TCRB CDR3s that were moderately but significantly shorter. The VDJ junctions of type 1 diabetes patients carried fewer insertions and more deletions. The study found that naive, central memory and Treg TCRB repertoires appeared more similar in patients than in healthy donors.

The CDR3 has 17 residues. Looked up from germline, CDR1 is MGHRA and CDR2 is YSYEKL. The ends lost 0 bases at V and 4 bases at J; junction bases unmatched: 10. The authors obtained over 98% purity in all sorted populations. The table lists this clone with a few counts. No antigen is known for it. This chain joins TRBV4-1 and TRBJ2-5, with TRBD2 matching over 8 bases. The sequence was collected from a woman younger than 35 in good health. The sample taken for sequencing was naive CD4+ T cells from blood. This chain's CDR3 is CASSQDKNGRAAETQYF. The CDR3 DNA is TGCGCCAGCAGCCAAGATAAAAACGGGAGGGCGGCAGAGACCCAGTACTTC.